The 24 T cell receptor beta chains below come from one sample, sequenced in a study of cytomegalovirus exposure and HLA in healthy donors. Measured with immunoSEQ multiplex PCR; TCRdb has only the in-frame clones, and not every one. The sample lists some 98,000 clones; roughly 87% were seen once. What was sequenced was PBMCs. Receptors originate from a man younger than 35 in good health and CMV-seropositive.

The chain combines TRBV6-5 with TRBJ2-7; no clear D gene. The CDR3 is 14 residues long. V gave up 6 bases and J gave up 0 bases, with 12 bases separating them. Germline V gives CDR1 MNHEY, CDR2 SVGAGI. DNA of the CDR3: TGTGCCAGCAGCTATCGCCGAGACTCCTACGAGCAGTACTTC. Translation gives CASSYRRDSYEQYF.

This chain links TRBV6-1 with TRBJ2-7, with 7 nucleotides matching TRBD1. Trimming removed 1 base from V and 3 bases from J; junction bases left unmatched: 6. From germline, CDR1 is MNHNS and CDR2 SASEGT. The CDR3 has 15 residues. The CDR3 region has the DNA TGTGCCAGCAGTGAAGTGGGACAGAGAAACTACGAGCAGTACTTC. Translation: CASSEVGQRNYEQYF.

The chain couples TRBV9 to TRBJ2-1; the match to TRBD2 covers 11 bases. J lost 0 bases, V lost 3 bases, and 5 bases had no gene match. This CDR3 has 17 residues. CDR1 and CDR2 (germline): SGDLS, YYNGEE. CDR3: CASSATSGISSYNEQFF. Here the CDR3 DNA reads TGTGCCAGCAGCGCGACTAGCGGGATTAGCTCCTACAATGAGCAGTTCTTC.

J is TRBJ2-7 and V is TRBV7-3; tentatively, D is TRBD1 (6 bases). Trimming pared 2 bases from V and 3 bases from J, leaving 14 bases between. The CDR3 extends over 15 amino acids. CDR1 and CDR2 (germline): SGHTA, FQGTGA. Here the CDR3 reads CASSLVGQSDYEQYF. The CDR3 DNA sequence: TGTGCCAGCAGCTTAGTGGGACAATCGGACTACGAGCAGTACTTC.

The rearrangement uses TRBV7-8 and TRBJ2-5, with 10 bases matching TRBD1. Germline CDR1 SGHVS, CDR2 FQNEAQ. V was clipped by 0 bases and J by 14 bases; unmatched bases: 15. This CDR3 is 16 amino acids long. CDR3 amino acids: CASSLALRQGAFSLYF. CDR3 DNA: TGTGCCAGCAGCTTAGCGTTGAGACAGGGGGCTTTCAGTTTATACTTC. The full variable domain, completed using reference TRBV7-8 and TRBJ2-5, is GAGVSQSPRYKVAKRGQDVALRCDPISGHVSLFWYQQALGQGPEFLTYFQNEAQLDKSGLPSDRFFAERPEGSVSTLKIQRTQQEDSAVYLCASSLALRQGAFSLYFGPGTRLLVL.

This chain connects TRBV5-6 to TRBJ2-7; D is possibly TRBD1 (7 bases). V was trimmed by 0 bases and J by 3 bases, leaving 16 bases between them. This CDR3 is built from 16 residues. Germline CDR1 is SGHDT and CDR2 is YYEEEE. The chain's CDR3 is CASSLGYAGGFYEQYF. CDR3 bases: TGTGCCAGCAGCTTGGGGTATGCAGGGGGGTTCTACGAGCAGTACTTC.

This clone appeared a single time. The chain links TRBV4-1 to TRBJ1-5; D call uncertain. Germline values: CDR1 MGHRA, CDR2 YSYEKL. The CDR3 is 16 residues long. V was trimmed by 2 bases and J by 3 bases, leaving 14 bases between them. The CDR3 here is CASSQNLGFDNQPQHF. The CDR3 region has the DNA TGCGCCAGCAGCCAAAACCTGGGCTTCGACAATCAGCCCCAGCATTTT.

The chain links TRBV19 to TRBJ1-1; D uncertain. Deletions cut 4 bases from V and 1 base from J, with 13 bases between. The CDR3 runs to 15 residues. The germline V gene has CDR1 LNHDA and CDR2 SQIVND (reference sequence). The CDR3 is CASSNPLSGNTEAFF. The CDR3 region has the DNA TGTGCCAGTAGTAACCCTTTGTCGGGGAACACTGAAGCTTTCTTT.

V gene TRBV5-5 combines with J gene TRBJ2-7, with TRBD2 matching over 9 bases. This CDR3 is built from 15 residues. Per germline, CDR1 SGHKS and CDR2 YYEKEE (reference sequence). The junction had 9 bases not matched to a gene; V was cut back by 4 bases and J by 4 bases. This CDR3 reads CASSILAGVWYEQYF. The CDR3 DNA is TGTGCCAGCAGCATATTAGCGGGAGTCTGGTACGAGCAGTACTTC.

The V call is TRBV7-2, the J call TRBJ2-1; 10 nucleotides line up with TRBD2. This CDR3 spans 14 amino acids. Germline CDR1 reads SGHTA; CDR2 reads FQGNSA. The J segment lost 7 bases and the V segment lost 5 bases, leaving 5 bases of the junction unmatched. DNA of the CDR3: TGTGCCAGCAGCCCCCGGACTAGCGGTAATGAGCAGTTCTTC. Encoded protein: CASSPRTSGNEQFF.

The V gene is TRBV7-2, the J gene TRBJ1-3; 12 bases agree with TRBD1. This CDR3 region has 17 residues. Trimming took 4 bases from V and 4 from J; bases not matched to a gene: 8. Germline V CDR1 and CDR2: SGHTA, FQGNSA. In DNA form, the CDR3 reads TGTGCCAGCAGCTGGGGGACAGGGGGCTATTTGGGAAACACCATATATTTT. Residues: CASSWGTGGYLGNTIYF.

This chain joins TRBV18 and TRBJ1-6; no clear D. The CDR3 spans 15 residues. The V end lost 1 base, the J end lost 6 bases, and 10 bases lay between the germline ends. CDR1 is KGHSH, CDR2 LQKENI, per germline. This CDR3 is CASSPLADSNSPLHF. CDR3 nucleotides: TGTGCCAGCTCACCACTGGCGGACTCTAATTCACCCCTCCACTTT.

The chain has TRBV5-4 and TRBJ2-7, with 8 bases identical to TRBD2. Per germline, CDR1 SGHNT and CDR2 YYREEE (reference sequence). With V trimmed by 0 bases and J by 4 bases, 3 bases remained unmatched. The CDR3 covers 14 residues. The CDR3 DNA is TGTGCCAGCAGCTTGGACGGGGGGGCGTACGAGCAGTACTTC. Amino acid sequence: CASSLDGGAYEQYF. The whole variable domain, remainder taken from reference TRBV5-4 and TRBJ2-7, is ETGVTQSPTHLIKTRGQQVTLRCSSQSGHNTVSWYQQALGQGPQFIFQYYREEENGRGNFPPRFSGLQFPNYSSELNVNALELDDSALYLCASSLDGGAYEQYFGPGTRLTVT.

V gene TRBV6-5 combines with J gene TRBJ2-3; D might be TRBD2 (5 bases). The CDR3 covers 15 residues. The germline V and J ends were trimmed by 3 bases and 2 bases, with 12 bases remaining between them. CDR1 and CDR2 from the germline V gene are MNHEY and SVGAGI. This CDR3 is CASSYRGLNTDTQYF. The DNA for the CDR3 is TGTGCCAGCAGTTATCGAGGGCTCAACACAGATACGCAGTATTTT.

This clone is a singleton in its sample. Written as DNA, the CDR3 is TGTGCCAGCTCACCAGGAGCACTAGCGGGGAAAGAGACCCAGTACTTC. This codes for CASSPGALAGKETQYF. J is TRBJ2-5 and V is TRBV18; 10 nucleotides agree with TRBD2. V lost 2 bases to trimming and J lost 3 bases; unmatched junction nucleotides: 6. This CDR3 comprises 16 residues. Germline assignment: CDR1 KGHSH and CDR2 LQKENI.

J is TRBJ2-3 and V is TRBV29-1; 11 bases line up with TRBD1. The J segment lost 4 bases and the V segment lost 8 bases, leaving 8 bases of the junction unmatched. This CDR3 region has 14 residues. Germline values: CDR1 SQVTM, CDR2 ANQGSEA. The CDR3 DNA is TGCAGCTCCTCCGGGACAGGGGGGGCAGATACGCAGTATTTT. The encoded protein is CSSSGTGGADTQYF.

The chain links TRBV7-8 to TRBJ2-3; D is possibly TRBD2 (10 bases). The V gene lost 4 bases and the J gene lost 1 base, with 24 bases spanning the gap. The CDR3 has 19 residues. CDR1 and CDR2 from the germline V gene are SGHVS and FQNEAQ. CDR3 region: CASSSGQGPGTSGTDTQYF. In DNA form, the CDR3 reads TGTGCCAGCAGCTCGGGACAGGGTCCCGGGACTAGCGGCACAGATACGCAGTATTTT.

This chain connects TRBV28 to TRBJ1-5; no clear D gene. Germline CDR1 MDHEN, CDR2 SYDVKM. The CDR3 runs to 13 residues. The germline V and J ends were trimmed by 8 bases and 0 bases, with 8 bases remaining between them. CDR3 nucleotide sequence: TGTGCCAGCGGCGGGGTTAGCAATCAGCCCCAGCATTTT. Translating gives CASGGVSNQPQHF.

The chain couples TRBV11-3 to TRBJ1-1, with TRBD1 matching 8 bases. CDR3 length equals 13 residues. The ends lost 6 bases at V and 5 bases at J; junction bases unmatched: 5. Germline CDR1 is SGHNT and CDR2 is YENEEA. CDR3 bases: TGTGCCAGCAGTCGGACAGGGAGGACTGAAGCTTTCTTT. Residues: CASSRTGRTEAFF.

The chain links TRBV19 to TRBJ1-2, with 9 bases fitting TRBD1. This CDR3 has 15 amino acids. The junction had 6 bases not matched to a gene; V was cut back by 3 bases and J by 4 bases. Germline lookup yields CDR1 LNHDA and CDR2 SQIVND (reference sequence). Here the CDR3 DNA reads TGTGCCAGTAGTATGGTTTTGGGACAGGGCTATGGCTACACCTTC. This encodes CASSMVLGQGYGYTF. The full variable domain, rest sourced from reference TRBV19 and TRBJ1-2, is DGGITQSPKYLFRKEGQNVTLSCEQNLNHDAMYWYRQDPGQGLRLIYYSQIVNDFQKGDIAEGYSVSREKKESFPLTVTSAQKNPTAFYLCASSMVLGQGYGYTFGSGTRLTVV.

The chain uses TRBV12-5 and TRBJ2-1; D uncertain. Germline lookup yields CDR1 LGHNT and CDR2 FRNRAP. The CDR3 totals 14 residues. V lost 0 bases to trimming and J lost 7 bases, with 10 bases between them. The CDR3 DNA follows: TGTGCTAGTGGTTTGGTTCAGGCCCGAAATGAGCAGTTCTTC. Translation gives CASGLVQARNEQFF. Full variable domain (missing parts from reference TRBV12-5 and TRBJ2-1): DARVTQTPRHKVTEMGQEVTMRCQPILGHNTVFWYRQTMMQGLELLAYFRNRAPLDDSGMPKDRFSAEMPDATLATLKIQPSEPRDSAVYFCASGLVQARNEQFFGPGTRLTVL.

The V and J genes are TRBV11-2 and TRBJ1-1; TRBD1 is a possible D gene (6 bases). The CDR3 runs to 12 residues. Germline V CDR1 and CDR2: SGHAT, FQNNGV. The V end lost 0 bases, the J end lost 10 bases, and 9 bases lay between the germline ends. DNA of the CDR3: TGTGCCAGCAGCTTAGAAACAGGGCGAGCTTTCTTT. Translating it yields CASSLETGRAFF.

V is TRBV2 and J is TRBJ1-1; TRBD1 matches at 7 bases. With V trimmed by 5 bases and J by 1 base, 1 base remained unmatched. The CDR3 runs 13 residues. Germline loops: CDR1 SNHLY, CDR2 FYNNEI. The CDR3 protein is CASSRDRNTEAFF. CDR3 nucleotides: TGTGCCAGCAGTCGGGACAGGAACACTGAAGCTTTCTTT.

This rearrangement joins TRBV29-1 to TRBJ2-7; D is undetermined. Germline assignment: CDR1 SQVTM and CDR2 ANQGSEA. There are 12 residues in the CDR3. Between the trimmed V and J ends, which lost 2 bases and 2 bases, there was a span of 7 bases. CDR3 sequence: CSVENSPYEQYF. The CDR3 DNA reads as TGCAGCGTTGAAAACAGTCCCTACGAGCAGTACTTC.